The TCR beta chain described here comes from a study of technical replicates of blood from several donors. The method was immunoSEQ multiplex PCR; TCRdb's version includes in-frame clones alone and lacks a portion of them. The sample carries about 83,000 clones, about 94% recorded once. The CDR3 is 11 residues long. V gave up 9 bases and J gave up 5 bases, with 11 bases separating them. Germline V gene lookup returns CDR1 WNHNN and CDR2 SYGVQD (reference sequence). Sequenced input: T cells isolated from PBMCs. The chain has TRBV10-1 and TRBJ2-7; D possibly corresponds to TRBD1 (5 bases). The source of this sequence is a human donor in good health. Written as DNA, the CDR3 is TGCGCCAGGGATGACAGTCACGAGCAGTACTTC. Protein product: CARDDSHEQYF.